The sequence of this TCR beta chain was determined in a study of T-cell memory formation after mild COVID-19. Study-wide background: Largely, the TCR clusters proved donor specific.

Constant-segment primers and 5'RACE yielded cDNA libraries for TCR alpha and TCR beta, each carrying sample barcodes and UMIs. One entry per CDR3 protein, called by TCRdb with MiXCR from the 5' RACE reads. The sample includes around 530,000 distinct CDR3 sequences, less than 25% of them seen just once. The CDR3 runs to 15 residues. The trim removed 3 bases at V and 2 bases at J, leaving 7 bases unmatched. This clonotype showed up many times. What it binds is not known. Findings and limits, study-wide: CD8+ contracting clones occupied EMRA, while CD4+ ones occupied mainly CM and EM.

Sequencing was performed on PBMCs or a T cell subset sorted from them (not recorded which). This TCR was recovered from an adult woman who had mild COVID-19 (a few samples of this study predate the infection). Cell type and time point are not known. The chain has TRBV12-3 or TRBV12-4 and TRBJ2-7; TRBD1 aligns across 7 bases. The CDR3 DNA follows: TGTGCCAGCAGTTTTTATTCTACAGGGGCCTACGAGCAGTACTTC. Translated, it gives CASSFYSTGAYEQYF.